The next 21 T cell receptor beta chains were all read from a single sample in a study of Ad26.COV2.S vaccination and SARS-CoV-2 variants. Sequencing was performed with immunoSEQ multiplex PCR; in TCRdb, only in-frame clones are kept and a portion is missing. This sample has about 680,000 clones; about 90% occur once, and the top ten carry about 1.5%. Treatment reported: some 20 received Ad26.COV2.S at low or high dose, single or two shots; about 5 received placebo; per-sample allocation not given. Sampling took place 63 days after the first vaccine or placebo injection. The source was peripheral blood, collected in a trial of Ad26.COV2.S vaccine versus placebo. These receptors were obtained from a person between 18 and 65 years old who received the Ad26.COV2.S COVID-19 vaccine or a placebo.

Notes on this clone: Other DNA variants within this sample encode the same CDR3. The chain employs TRBV10-3 and TRBJ1-3; D possibly corresponds to TRBD1 (5 bases). The ends were cut back, 2 bases at V and 3 bases at J, with 8 bases in the middle. The germline V gene encodes CDR1 ENHRY and CDR2 SYGVKD. This CDR3 is 14 amino acids long. The CDR3 DNA follows: TGTGCCATCAGTGAGACAGGCTTTGGAAACACCATATATTTT. Encoded protein: CAISETGFGNTIYF.

V is TRBV18 and J is TRBJ1-4; D is undetermined. The CDR3 is 16 amino acids. V lost 0 bases and J 7 bases, leaving 15 bases between the germline ends. The germline CDR1 and CDR2 sequences are KGHSH and LQKENI. The CDR3 region has the DNA TGTGCCAGCTCACCACCCTCAAGCCTTTTCGCTGAAAAACTGTTTTTT. Its protein is CASSPPSSLFAEKLFF.

The CDR3 region has the DNA TGTGCCAGCAGCCAAGGGGGGTTGGGGGCAGGGAGCAATCAGCCCCAGCATTTT. Translating gives CASSQGGLGAGSNQPQHF. The chain links TRBV3-1 (or the pseudogene TRBV3-2) to TRBJ1-5, with D perhaps matching TRBD1 (6 bases). V was trimmed by 1 base and J by 1 base, leaving 17 bases between them. Per the germline V gene, CDR1 is LGHDT and CDR2 is YNNKEL (reference sequence). The CDR3 totals 18 residues.

The chain combines TRBV10-3 with TRBJ1-2, with D hard to call. From germline, CDR1 is ENHRY and CDR2 SYGVKD. The length of the CDR3 is 15 residues. Trimming shortened V by 3 bases and J by 5 bases, and 16 bases separated the two germline ends. The CDR3 nucleotides read TGTGCCATCAGTGATCCGGGATCTACCACTTATGGCTACACCTTC. It translates to CAISDPGSTTYGYTF.

The J gene is TRBJ2-6, the V gene TRBV2, with D possibly being TRBD1 (6 bases). Germline V lookup: CDR1 SNHLY, CDR2 FYNNEI. With 4 bases removed from V and 0 bases from J, the gap between germline ends came to 13 bases. The CDR3 is made up of 17 amino acids. The CDR3: CASSGPQGISGANVLTF. The CDR3 DNA is TGTGCCAGCAGTGGCCCGCAGGGGATCTCTGGGGCCAACGTCCTGACTTTC.

V and J are TRBV5-1 and TRBJ1-6; unclear D gene. CDR3 length equals 13 residues. CDR1 and CDR2 (germline): SGHRS, YFSETQ. Trimming shortened V by 0 bases and J by 8 bases, and 6 bases separated the two germline ends. This CDR3 is CASSLAGYSPLHF. Here the CDR3 DNA reads TGCGCCAGCAGCTTGGCCGGATATTCACCCCTCCACTTT.

J is TRBJ1-3 and V is TRBV3-1 (or the pseudogene TRBV3-2), with D hard to call. This CDR3 is built from 15 residues. V was shortened by 1 base and J by 1 base, with 8 bases between the two germline ends. CDR1 is LGHDT, CDR2 YNNKEL, per germline (reference sequence). The CDR3 sequence: CASSQAAGSGNTIYF. CDR3 sequence (DNA): TGTGCCAGCAGCCAAGCCGCGGGGTCTGGAAACACCATATATTTT.

The V gene is TRBV6-5, the J gene TRBJ1-2; 8 positions agree with TRBD1. The V gene end was trimmed by 6 bases and the J gene end by 4 bases; junction bases not matched to a gene: 7. This CDR3 is built from 14 residues. Per the germline V gene, CDR1 is MNHEY and CDR2 is SVGAGI. CDR3 in amino acids: CASRMGQASYGYTF. The CDR3 nucleotides read TGTGCCAGCAGGATGGGACAGGCGAGCTATGGCTACACCTTC.

The genes are TRBV18 and TRBJ2-2; D remains ambiguous. The CDR3 covers 14 residues. The V end lost 4 bases, the J end lost 1 base, and 7 bases lay between the germline ends. The V gene's germline CDR1 is KGHSH and CDR2 LQKENI. Here the CDR3 DNA reads TGTGCCAGCTCACAAAAGGGGAACACCGGGGAGCTGTTTTTT. Encoded protein: CASSQKGNTGELFF.

This clone was recorded only once. The chain recombines TRBV18 with TRBJ2-2; D is undetermined. V was pared by 3 bases and J by 3 bases, with 8 bases between. CDR3 size: 14 residues. Germline V gene data show CDR1 as KGHSH and CDR2 as LQKENI. CDR3 bases: TGTGCCAGCTCACCTCGGCAGTACACCGGGGAGCTGTTTTTT. Its translation is CASSPRQYTGELFF.

The chain has TRBV3-1 (or the pseudogene TRBV3-2) and TRBJ1-2; D unclear. The CDR3 has 14 residues. V was pared by 0 bases and J by 3 bases, with 8 bases between. Germline assignment: CDR1 LGHDT and CDR2 YNNKEL (reference sequence). Here the CDR3 reads CASSQEALDYGYTF. The DNA of the CDR3 is TGTGCCAGCAGCCAAGAAGCTCTGGACTATGGCTACACCTTC.

CDR3 sequence (DNA): TGTGCCAGCAGCTCCGGGCGGTCTTACAATGAGCAGTTCTTC. Translated: CASSSGRSYNEQFF. The chain is built from TRBV13 and TRBJ2-1, with no clear D. Germline V gene lookup returns CDR1 PRHDT and CDR2 FYEKMQ (reference sequence). Trimming shortened V by 4 bases and J by 4 bases, and 11 bases separated the two germline ends. The CDR3 runs 14 residues.

In its sample, this clone was seen once. This sequence joins TRBV6-2 or TRBV6-3 and TRBJ2-1, with TRBD1 matching 8 bases. There are 15 residues in the CDR3. Germline lookup yields CDR1 MNHEY and CDR2 SVGEGT. Losses at the gene ends were 5 bases for V and 15 bases for J; bases not matched to a gene: 18. CDR3 in amino acids: CASSGRVPPGGFRFF. The CDR3 DNA reads as TGTGCCAGCAGTGGTCGGGTACCTCCAGGGGGCTTTCGGTTCTTC.

The rearrangement uses TRBV7-2 and TRBJ2-1; 11 bases map to TRBD2. This CDR3 is 17 amino acids long. The V gene end was trimmed by 5 bases and the J gene end by 4 bases; junction bases not matched to a gene: 10. Germline V gene data show CDR1 as SGHTA and CDR2 as FQGNSA. CDR3 loop: CASSVSGGALGYNEQFF. The CDR3 nucleotides are TGTGCCAGCAGCGTTAGCGGGGGGGCCTTGGGTTACAATGAGCAGTTCTTC.

This chain connects TRBV9 to TRBJ2-1, with 9 bases that match TRBD2. This CDR3 is 17 amino acids long. The V gene's germline CDR1 is SGDLS and CDR2 YYNGEE. V shed 0 bases, J shed 4 bases, and the junction held 8 bases outside the gene matches. The CDR3 sequence: CASSVGGASGAYNEQFF. The CDR3 DNA reads TGTGCCAGCAGCGTAGGAGGGGCTAGCGGGGCGTACAATGAGCAGTTCTTC.

This chain uses TRBV11-1 with TRBJ1-1; possibly TRBD1 for D (5 bases). The V end was cut by 2 bases, the J end by 11 bases, with 21 bases between. The CDR3 runs 15 residues. Germline V gene lookup returns CDR1 SGHAT and CDR2 FQDESV (reference sequence). The CDR3 DNA is TGTGCCAGCAGCTTATCCCAGGGAAAGTCGGTACGGGCTTTCTTT. The encoded protein is CASSLSQGKSVRAFF.

V usage is TRBV6-1 and J usage is TRBJ2-7; no firm D call. V was trimmed by 4 bases and J by 1 base, leaving 17 bases between them. Germline assignment: CDR1 MNHNS and CDR2 SASEGT. This CDR3 contains 16 residues. Here the CDR3 reads CASSAGWQNPSYEQYF. Written as DNA, the CDR3 is TGTGCCAGCAGTGCGGGCTGGCAAAACCCTTCCTACGAGCAGTACTTC.

This sequence joins TRBV29-1 and TRBJ1-2; the match to TRBD1 covers 9 bases. J was trimmed by 4 bases and V by 8 bases; bases with no gene match: 5. The length of the CDR3 is 12 residues. Germline values: CDR1 SQVTM, CDR2 ANQGSEA. The CDR3 spells CSTGQGIYGYTF. The DNA of the CDR3 is TGCAGCACCGGACAGGGGATCTATGGCTACACCTTC.

The chain carries TRBV2 and TRBJ1-4; D is perhaps TRBD1 (6 bases). CDR1 is SNHLY and CDR2 is FYNNEI in the germline V gene. V was pared by 6 bases and J by 6 bases, with 17 bases between. The CDR3 extends over 15 amino acids. Here the CDR3 reads CASSDEEQGHEKLFF. CDR3 DNA: TGTGCCAGCAGCGACGAGGAACAGGGACATGAAAAACTGTTTTTT.

The chain is built from TRBV7-2 and TRBJ2-1; D remains ambiguous. Germline loops: CDR1 SGHTA, CDR2 FQGNSA. CDR3 size: 11 residues. Trimming removed 7 bases from V and 2 bases from J, with 3 bases in between. The CDR3 DNA reads as TGTGCCAGCACCCCCTACAATGAGCAGTTCTTC. Protein sequence: CASTPYNEQFF.

This chain connects TRBV9 to TRBJ1-1, with D unresolved. The CDR3 consists of 14 residues. Trimming took 0 bases from V and 1 from J, leaving 7 bases between them. Germline lookup yields CDR1 SGDLS and CDR2 YYNGEE. CDR3 in amino acids: CASSVVAPNTEAFF. CDR3 nucleotides: TGTGCCAGCAGCGTAGTAGCCCCGAACACTGAAGCTTTCTTT.